One and the same sample provided the 14 T cell receptor beta chains below, sequenced in a study of shared clonotypes between healthy human individuals (dated by TCRdb to 2019 to 2021). CD8 naive samples were CD45RO-negative cells positively selected for CCR7, giving a CD45RA+CCR7+ population that excluded TemRA cells. Receptor libraries were prepared by the immunoSEQ multiplex PCR assay. Entries here come from immuneACCESS through TCRdb and include only in-frame sequences with V and J called. Some clones fail to appear in such tables; in the studies checked, an unresolved V gene covers under half of the shortfall, and the cause of the remainder is unknown. The sample table records roughly 2,000,000 clones; roughly 93% of these occur just once. The ten most abundant clones make up over 1.5% of the sample. Sequenced sample: naive CD8+ T cells from PBMCs. The sample's cell subset or site label, in plain terms: CD45RA+CCR7+. The receptors derive from a young man in good health. Some clones in this sample may be carry-over from other donors' samples.

The chain couples TRBV5-4 to TRBJ1-5; TRBD1 matches at 8 bases. The CDR3 spans 14 residues. The V gene end was trimmed by 4 bases and the J gene end by 4 bases; junction bases not matched to a gene: 4. Germline CDR1 is SGHNT and CDR2 is YYREEE (reference sequence). As DNA, the CDR3 is TGTGCCAGCAGCCTGGACAGGGTTAATCAGCCCCAGCATTTT. This translates into CASSLDRVNQPQHF.

The chain is built from TRBV10-2 and TRBJ2-1; D uncertain. The length of the CDR3 is 16 residues. V shed 6 bases and J shed 0 bases, with 15 bases lying between them. CDR1 is WSHSY, CDR2 SAAADI, per germline. The CDR3 bases are TGCGCCAGCAGCTCCCCCGACTCTCGCTCCTACAATGAGCAGTTCTTC. It codes for CASSSPDSRSYNEQFF.

The rearrangement uses TRBV29-1 and TRBJ2-7; 12 bases are a match to TRBD2. Trimming at V came to 5 bases and at J to 2 bases, leaving 7 bases not matched to a gene. The CDR3 is made up of 15 amino acids. Germline assignment: CDR1 SQVTM and CDR2 ANQGSEA. CDR3 DNA sequence: TGCAGCGTTTTCTCCGGGACTAGCGGGCCCTACGAGCAGTACTTC. Protein sequence: CSVFSGTSGPYEQYF.

The J gene is TRBJ2-5, the V gene TRBV27; 10 bases align to TRBD1. The J call may be in error: the DNA end matches TRBJ2-7 better. The CDR3 is 15 amino acids. CDR1 MNHEY and CDR2 SMNVEV come from the germline V gene (reference sequence). This CDR3 is CATKTGTGVSYEQYF. CDR3 in DNA: TGTGCCACCAAAACCGGGACAGGGGTCTCCTACGAGCAGTACTTC.

The chain recombines TRBV10-3 with TRBJ2-7; 8 nucleotides line up with TRBD1. J was trimmed by 5 bases and V by 6 bases; bases with no gene match: 9. Germline CDR1 and CDR2: ENHRY and SYGVKD. This CDR3 spans 14 amino acids. The CDR3 here is CAIRTRTGPDEQYF. For the CDR3, the DNA is TGTGCCATCAGGACTCGGACAGGGCCCGACGAGCAGTACTTC.

This clone showed up just once. CDR3 protein: CASSSPRSYEQFF. For the CDR3, the DNA is TGTGCCAGCAGCTCCCCTAGGTCTTATGAGCAGTTCTTC. The rearrangement uses TRBV7-9 and TRBJ2-1; D gene ambiguous. The germline CDR1 and CDR2 sequences are SEHNR and FQNEAQ (reference sequence). Trimming removed 4 bases at V and 8 bases at J, with 12 bases between. The CDR3 loop spans 13 amino acids.

The chain has TRBV13 and TRBJ2-2; tentative D call: TRBD2 (5 bases). The CDR3 is 16 amino acids. The germline gives CDR1 PRHDT, CDR2 FYEKMQ (reference sequence). V lost 5 bases and J 3 bases, leaving 16 bases between the germline ends. CDR3 DNA sequence: TGTGCCAGCAGCCCGGGCCGGAGGAAAGACACCGGGGAGCTGTTTTTT. Amino acids: CASSPGRRKDTGELFF. The full variable domain, in which reference TRBV13 and TRBJ2-2 provide the parts outside the CDR3, is AAGVIQSPRHLIKEKRETATLKCYPIPRHDTVYWYQQGPGQDPQFLISFYEKMQSDKGSIPDRFSAQQFSDYHSELNMSSLELGDSALYFCASSPGRRKDTGELFFGEGSRLTVL.

V and J are TRBV5-6 and TRBJ2-3; D call uncertain. Germline-derived CDR1 and CDR2 are SGHDT and YYEEEE. The CDR3 has 11 residues. With 3 bases removed from V and 5 bases from J, the gap between germline ends came to 4 bases. The DNA for the CDR3 is TGTGCCAGCAGCTGGGGAGATACGCAGTATTTT. Residues: CASSWGDTQYF.

This chain connects TRBV9 to TRBJ2-1; TRBD2 aligns across 8 bases. Trimming at V came to 6 bases and at J to 7 bases, leaving 15 bases not matched to a gene. Germline CDR1 SGDLS, CDR2 YYNGEE. The CDR3 spans 16 residues. CDR3 sequence (DNA): TGTGCCAGCACCCCTAGAGGGACTAGTTGGGGAAATGAGCAGTTCTTC. The encoded protein is CASTPRGTSWGNEQFF.

J is TRBJ1-4 and V is TRBV2; D gene ambiguous. The CDR3 is made up of 14 amino acids. Germline CDR1 SNHLY, CDR2 FYNNEI. V lost 4 bases, J lost 0 bases, and 6 bases lay in between. CDR3 loop: CASSGIATNEKLFF. The CDR3 coding sequence is TGTGCCAGCAGTGGGATTGCAACTAATGAAAAACTGTTTTTT.

V gene TRBV5-6 combines with J gene TRBJ1-2; no reliable D call. Germline V gene lookup returns CDR1 SGHDT and CDR2 YYEEEE. CDR3 length: 16 amino acids. V was clipped by 2 bases and J by 1 base, with 15 bases between them. CDR3: CASSFPTEPVNYGYTF. CDR3 bases: TGTGCCAGCAGCTTCCCGACGGAACCCGTTAACTATGGCTACACCTTC. The variable domain in full, with the rest retrieved from reference TRBV5-6 and TRBJ1-2, is DAGVTQSPTHLIKTRGQQVTLRCSPKSGHDTVSWYQQALGQGPQFIFQYYEEEERQRGNFPDRFSGHQFPNYSSELNVNALLLGDSALYLCASSFPTEPVNYGYTFGSGTRLTVV.

A single count supports this clone. The gene calls are TRBV28 and TRBJ2-7; D might be TRBD1 (6 bases). This CDR3 spans 12 amino acids. Trimming took 3 bases from V and 7 from J, leaving 10 bases between them. Germline V gives CDR1 MDHEN, CDR2 SYDVKM. CDR3 loop: CASSLGAEEQYF. The CDR3 DNA reads TGTGCCAGCAGTTTGGGGGCCGAGGAGCAGTACTTC.

V is TRBV7-6 and J is TRBJ2-7, with 7 bases identical to TRBD1. The length of the CDR3 is 15 residues. Germline V gene sequence: CDR1 SGHVS, CDR2 FNYEAQ. V dropped 2 bases and J dropped 3; count of bases not matched to a gene: 7. For the CDR3, the DNA is TGTGCCAGCAGCTTACTGGCTAGACAGGGCTACGAGCAGTACTTC. Translating it yields CASSLLARQGYEQYF.

The V gene is TRBV19, the J gene TRBJ1-1; D is uncertain. Germline CDR1 is LNHDA and CDR2 is SQIVND (reference sequence). This CDR3 has 14 residues. Trimming shortened V by 4 bases and J by 3 bases, and 12 bases separated the two germline ends. The CDR3 reads CASSTPRWDTEAFF. CDR3 nucleotides: TGTGCCAGTAGTACACCAAGGTGGGACACTGAAGCTTTCTTT.